These 18 T cell receptor beta chains were all obtained from the same sample, sequenced in a study of T cells in Graves' hyperthyroidism and ophthalmopathy. Authors of the study amplified TCR beta CDR3 regions from RNA transcripts. Primed by the HTBI set, a first-round RT-PCR was run on the TCR CDR3. TCRdb reanalysed the multiplex PCR reads using MiXCR and keeps one entry per CDR3 protein. Counted here are 550,000 to 800,000 distinct CDR3 sequences, around 17% occurring once; the ten biggest clones make up around 8%. The specimen sequenced was blood. The receptors derive from a man between 18 and 29 years old with Graves' hyperthyroidism.

Many counts were recorded for this clonotype. The V gene is TRBV6-1, the J gene TRBJ2-7; a possible D gene is TRBD1 (5 bases). Between the trimmed V and J ends, which lost 3 bases and 0 bases, there was a span of 12 bases. The CDR3 length is 15 residues. From germline, CDR1 is MNHNS and CDR2 SASEGT. CDR3 residues: CASSERQGFSYEQYF. The DNA for the CDR3 is TGTGCCAGCAGTGAGAGGCAGGGCTTCTCCTACGAGCAGTACTTC.

The chain links TRBV6-1 to TRBJ2-3; 8 bases are shared with TRBD2. Germline loops: CDR1 MNHNS, CDR2 SASEGT. The trim removed 5 bases at V and 0 bases at J, leaving 13 bases unmatched. CDR3 length: 18 residues. Written as DNA, the CDR3 is TGTGCCAGCAGTAGCCGGGTGGGACTAGGGGGGAGCACAGATACGCAGTATTTT. This gives the protein CASSSRVGLGGSTDTQYF.

On this clonotype: A much larger clone lies a single base off, so this may be a read error. This chain uses TRBV30 with TRBJ2-7; 9 nucleotides agree with TRBD2. Germline assignment: CDR1 GTSNPN and CDR2 SVGIG (reference sequence). The CDR3 sequence is 15 residues long. CDR3 coding DNA: TGTGCCTGGACTCCCGGACTAGCGAGAGGCTACGAGCAGCACTTC. Amino acids: CAWTPGLARGYEQHF. The full variable domain, completed using reference TRBV30 and TRBJ2-7, is SQTIHQWPATLVQPVGSPLSLECTVEGTSNPNLYWYRQAAGRGLQLLFYSVGIGQISSEVPQNLSASRPQDRQFILSSKKLLLSDSGFYLCAWTPGLARGYEQHFGPGTRLTVT.

This clonotype occurred many times. The chain couples TRBV7-7 to TRBJ2-1; 11 bases are shared with TRBD1. Trimming removed 5 bases from V and 5 bases from J; junction bases left unmatched: 14. The V gene's germline CDR1 is SSHAT and CDR2 FNYEAQ (reference sequence). This CDR3 contains 18 residues. CDR3 DNA sequence: TGTGCCAGCAGCCTGGGATCGGGACAGGGGGGGGTGCACAATGAGCAGTTCTTC. Translation gives CASSLGSGQGGVHNEQFF.

This clonotype was detected many times. This sequence joins TRBV6-2 or TRBV6-3 and TRBJ2-5; D possibly corresponds to TRBD2 (6 bases). The CDR3 loop spans 15 amino acids. Trimming left V 6 bases short and J 2 bases short, with 16 bases between. Germline CDR1 MNHEY, CDR2 SVGEGT. CDR3 sequence: CASSHGPGEQETQYF. For the CDR3, the DNA is TGTGCCAGCAGCCACGGGCCGGGGGAACAAGAGACCCAGTACTTC.

In this sample, this clonotype turned up a few times. The chain couples TRBV12-3 or TRBV12-4 to TRBJ2-1; TRBD2 matches 15 bases. Unmatched junction bases numbered 9, after V lost 8 bases and J lost 7 bases. The length of the CDR3 is 16 residues. The CDR3 region has the DNA TGTGCCAGCCGCCTAACGGGACTAGCGGGAGGAAATGAGCAGTTCTTC. Translated, it gives CASRLTGLAGGNEQFF.

The chain couples TRBV6-1 to TRBJ2-4; D not resolved. The CDR3 is made up of 15 amino acids. Trimming removed 1 base from V and 1 base from J, with 8 bases in between. CDR1 and CDR2 from the germline V gene are MNHNS and SASEGT. This CDR3 reads CASSEEGLAKNIQYF. In DNA, the CDR3 is TGTGCCAGCAGTGAAGAGGGCTTGGCCAAAAACATTCAGTACTTC.

This chain uses TRBV15 with TRBJ2-7; D gene ambiguous. CDR3 length: 14 residues. Germline CDR1 and CDR2: LNHNV and YYDKDF (reference sequence). The V end lost 3 bases, the J end lost 1 base, and 10 bases lay between the germline ends. The CDR3 nucleotides read TGTGCCACCAGCAGGGCATCTAGTTCCTACGAGCAGTACTTC. The encoded protein is CATSRASSSYEQYF.

This clonotype was seen repeatedly, ten times or more. The rearrangement links TRBV18 to TRBJ2-5; 8 bases fit TRBD1. The CDR3 is made up of 15 amino acids. Trimming removed 4 bases from V and 4 bases from J; junction bases left unmatched: 8. Germline V CDR1 and CDR2: KGHSH, LQKENI. As DNA, the CDR3 is TGTGCCAGCTCACTTTGGACAGGGATCGGAGAGACCCAGTACTTC. This codes for CASSLWTGIGETQYF.

The chain recombines TRBV9 with TRBJ2-3; unclear D gene. The CDR3 loop spans 14 amino acids. Trimming left V 2 bases short and J 0 bases short, with 7 bases between. Germline CDR1 reads SGDLS; CDR2 reads YYNGEE. CDR3 amino acids: CASSVLGSTDTQYF. The CDR3 DNA reads as TGTGCCAGCAGCGTTTTGGGGAGCACAGATACGCAGTATTTT.

This clonotype was observed at least ten times. This chain joins TRBV6-5 and TRBJ1-2; a weak D match, TRBD1 (5 bases). CDR1 and CDR2 from the germline V gene are MNHEY and SVGAGI. This CDR3 is built from 14 residues. Trimming left V 0 bases short and J 5 bases short, with 10 bases between. The CDR3 region is CASSYSGTHYGYTF. The CDR3 region has the DNA TGTGCCAGCAGTTACTCTGGGACGCATTATGGCTACACCTTC.

This clonotype was seen only a few times. The CDR3 protein is CSASETVDTDTQYF. The DNA for the CDR3 is TGCAGTGCGTCGGAGACAGTCGACACAGATACGCAGTATTTT. The genes are TRBV20-1 and TRBJ2-3; a possible D gene is TRBD1 (5 bases). This CDR3 has 14 residues. V lost 6 bases and J 2 bases, leaving 15 bases between the germline ends. In germline, CDR1 is DFQATT, CDR2 SNEGSKA (reference sequence).

The chain couples TRBV7-8 to TRBJ2-7; no clear D gene. Germline loops: CDR1 SGHVS, CDR2 FQNEAQ. Trimming left V 1 base short and J 3 bases short, with 7 bases between. The CDR3 contains 13 residues. The CDR3 sequence: CASSLVPNYEQYF. CDR3 nucleotide sequence: TGTGCCAGCAGCTTAGTGCCTAACTACGAGCAGTACTTC. The whole variable domain, filled in from reference TRBV7-8 and TRBJ2-7, reads GAGVSQSPRYKVAKRGQDVALRCDPISGHVSLFWYQQALGQGPEFLTYFQNEAQLDKSGLPSDRFFAERPEGSVSTLKIQRTQQEDSAVYLCASSLVPNYEQYFGPGTRLTVT.

At least ten counts were recorded for this clonotype. V gene TRBV29-1 combines with J gene TRBJ2-3; D not resolved. V lost 4 bases and J lost 6, with 11 bases in between. CDR3 length: 12 residues. In germline, CDR1 is SQVTM, CDR2 ANQGSEA. The CDR3, as DNA: TGCAGCGTTGCAGTCTCGGCGGATACGCAGTATTTT. Translating gives CSVAVSADTQYF.

This clonotype came up a few times. The V gene is TRBV3-1, the J gene TRBJ1-3; no clear D gene. The CDR3 has 15 residues. Between the trimmed V and J ends, which lost 1 base and 0 bases, there was a span of 7 bases. Germline V gives CDR1 LGHDT, CDR2 YNNKEL (reference sequence). The CDR3 is CASSQVESSGNTIYF. In nucleotides, the CDR3 is TGTGCCAGCAGCCAAGTAGAATCCTCTGGAAACACCATATATTTT.

This clonotype was observed a handful of times. This chain links TRBV25-1 with TRBJ1-1; TRBD1 matches at 9 bases. After removal of 1 base from V and 4 bases from J, the junction contained 7 bases not matched to a gene. Per the germline V gene, CDR1 is MGHDK and CDR2 is SYGVNS. The CDR3 covers 16 residues. The chain's CDR3 is CASSEFGDREGTEAFF. In nucleotides, the CDR3 is TGTGCCAGCAGTGAATTTGGGGACAGGGAGGGCACTGAAGCTTTCTTT.

This clonotype has at least ten counts. The chain employs TRBV7-2 and TRBJ2-7, with TRBD2 matching over 10 bases. J lost 2 bases, V lost 5 bases, and 6 bases had no gene match. The V gene's germline CDR1 is SGHTA and CDR2 FQGNSA. The CDR3 totals 15 residues. CDR3 sequence: CASSPGLAKTYEQYF. In DNA, the CDR3 is TGTGCCAGCAGCCCGGGACTAGCGAAAACCTACGAGCAGTACTTC.

The sample holds a few counts of this clonotype. This sequence joins TRBV10-1 and TRBJ1-6, with D possibly matching TRBD1 (5 bases). Germline V gene sequence: CDR1 WNHNN, CDR2 SYGVQD (reference sequence). V was cut by 4 bases and J by 9 bases, with 10 bases left in between. The CDR3 consists of 13 residues. DNA for the CDR3: TGCGCCAGCAGTGCCGGGGCTGGTTCACCCCTCCACTTT. Encoded protein: CASSAGAGSPLHF.